Listed below are T cell receptor beta chains from one sample, sequenced in a study of T cells in Graves' hyperthyroidism and ophthalmopathy. Using its own MiXCR run on the multiplex PCR reads, TCRdb lists one record per CDR3 protein. The sample consists of about 260,000 distinct CDR3 sequences, 20% to 25% of them appearing once. The sequencing input was blood. Every receptor here comes from a man aged 25 to 45 with Graves' ophthalmopathy. Both conserved end residues are part of each CDR3. A D gene is named only where the DNA matches it firmly. Not every row has a clone size; where given, it reads once, few, many or a size class.

abundance,v_gene,d_gene,j_gene,CDR3aa,CDR3nt
few,TRBV20-1,TRBD2,TRBJ2-1,CSARDPTSGRAGNEQFF,TGCAGTGCTAGAGATCCCACTAGCGGGAGGGCCGGGAATGAGCAGTTCTTC
few,TRBV6-9,.,TRBJ2-1,CASSYGGTSYNEQFF,TGTGCCAGCAGTTACGGCGGGACCTCCTACAATGAGCAGTTCTTC
.,TRBV5-1,TRBD2,TRBJ2-2,CASTKGLAGDTGELFF,TGCGCCAGCACCAAAGGGCTAGCGGGAGATACCGGGGAGCTGTTTTTT
.,TRBV28,.,TRBJ2-1,CASSFGGISSNEQFF,TGTGCCAGCAGTTTTGGAGGGATCTCCTCTAATGAGCAGTTCTTC
.,TRBV30,.,TRBJ1-2,CAWSPPGWSINYGYTF,TGTGCCTGGAGTCCCCCTGGCTGGAGCATTAACTATGGCTACACCTTC
few,TRBV9,TRBD2,TRBJ2-2,CASSVGPLAGRSNTGELFF,TGTGCCAGCAGCGTAGGACCCCTAGCGGGCCGTTCGAACACCGGGGAGCTGTTTTTT
many,TRBV20-1,.,TRBJ2-5,CSAQGWDETQYF,TGCAGTGCACAGGGTTGGGACGAGACCCAGTACTTC
.,TRBV2,.,TRBJ1-2,CASSEKSPDGYTF,TGTGCCAGCAGTGAAAAATCCCCAGATGGCTACACCTTC
many,TRBV12-3/TRBV12-4,.,TRBJ1-2,CASSLAGGGYGYTF,TGTGCCAGCAGTTTAGCGGGAGGGGGCTATGGCTACACCTTC
.,TRBV19,TRBD1,TRBJ2-7,CASISRDRDEQYF,TGTGCCAGCATCTCCCGGGACAGGGACGAGCAGTACTTC
many,TRBV28,.,TRBJ2-7,CASSSGTEQYF,TGTGCCAGCAGTTCCGGGACAGAGCAGTACTTC
many,TRBV10-3,.,TRBJ1-5,CAISGRWGLNQPQHF,TGTGCCATCAGTGGTAGGTGGGGTCTCAATCAGCCCCAGCATTTT
.,TRBV27,.,TRBJ1-1,CTSSYNRANTEAFF,TGTACCAGCAGTTATAACAGGGCGAACACTGAAGCTTTCTTT
few,TRBV6-2/TRBV6-3,.,TRBJ1-1,CASSSIHRATEAFF,TGTGCCAGCAGTTCAATACACAGGGCTACTGAAGCTTTCTTT
many,TRBV2,.,TRBJ1-1,CASREWGSGMNTEAFF,TGTGCCAGCAGAGAATGGGGGTCGGGTATGAACACTGAAGCTTTCTTT